This T cell receptor beta chain originates from a study of blood T cells in healthy people across ages. With a J-beta primer mix and a sample-barcoded 5' primer, a second PCR ran about 7 to 12 cycles. TCRdb recomputed calls from the 5' RACE reads with MiXCR, one row per CDR3 protein. Found here are about 1,600,000 distinct CDR3 sequences, 35% to 45% of them singletons; the top ten hold roughly 7.7%. This clonotype was recorded a few times. The material sequenced was blood. The source of this sequence is a woman aged 18-30 years in good health.

In DNA, the CDR3 is TGTGCCAGCAGCTTAAACGGGGTAGGGACCATTCAGTACTTC. It is translated as CASSLNGVGTIQYF. The gene calls are TRBV7-3 and TRBJ2-4; D might be TRBD1 or TRBD2, each matching 5 bases. The CDR3 runs 14 residues. Germline CDR1 and CDR2: SGHTA and FQGTGA. Trimming pared 1 base from V and 9 bases from J, leaving 13 bases between.